This T cell receptor (beta chain) was sequenced for a study of CD4+ T cells in melanoma. The sample holds one count of this clone. Its antigen is not identified. Points from the study as a whole: CD8+ T cell, macrophage and B cell function reportedly correlated with neoantigen-specific CD4+ T cells.

Clones were read by immunoSEQ multiplex PCR, and TCRdb kept only the in-frame ones, dropping some. The sample has over 100,000 clones; roughly 90% are singletons. Trimming took 6 bases from V and 0 from J; bases not matched to a gene: 6. This CDR3 has 16 residues. Germline loops: CDR1 SGHRS, CDR2 YFSETQ. The chain links TRBV5-1 to TRBJ2-3, with 11 positions matching TRBD2. The material sequenced was peripheral blood. The clonotype originates from a human donor with melanoma. The CDR3 here is CASNSGGALSTDTQYF. The DNA for the CDR3 is TGCGCCAGCAATAGCGGGGGGGCCCTTAGCACAGATACGCAGTATTTT.